Each of the 29 T cell receptor beta chains below was sequenced from the same sample in a study of control samples from healthy donors and cancer patients. The method was immunoSEQ multiplex PCR; TCRdb's version includes in-frame clones alone and lacks a portion of them. This sample has about 120,000 clones, with around 87% found just once. The sequencing sample was made of blood. The receptors come from a man younger than 40 in good health.

The chain is built from TRBV19 and TRBJ2-1; 9 bases agree with TRBD1. The length of the CDR3 is 14 residues. With V trimmed by 6 bases and J by 6 bases, 6 bases remained unmatched. Germline CDR1 LNHDA, CDR2 SQIVND (reference sequence). This chain's CDR3 is CASRLRDRANEQFF. CDR3 coding DNA: TGTGCCAGTAGACTCCGGGACAGGGCCAATGAGCAGTTCTTC.

The chain has TRBV6-6 and TRBJ1-2; D is ambiguous. With 0 bases removed from V and 2 bases from J, the gap between germline ends came to 4 bases. CDR3 length equals 13 residues. Germline V CDR1 and CDR2: MNHNY, SVGAGI (reference sequence). This CDR3 reads CASSYSSNYGYTF. Here the CDR3 DNA reads TGTGCCAGCAGTTACTCCTCAAACTATGGCTACACCTTC.

The rearrangement uses TRBV30 and TRBJ2-2, with D perhaps TRBD1 or TRBD2 (6 bases each). CDR1 and CDR2 from the germline V gene are GTSNPN and SVGIG (reference sequence). The CDR3 is 14 amino acids. V was shortened by 0 bases and J by 6 bases, with 11 bases between the two germline ends. In nucleotides, the CDR3 is TGTGCCTGGAGTGTAAGAGGGGGGTCCGGGGAGCTGTTTTTT. Translated: CAWSVRGGSGELFF.

The chain couples TRBV4-1 to TRBJ1-1, with D tentatively TRBD1 (6 bases). V was pared by 3 bases and J by 0 bases, with 14 bases between. Germline lookup yields CDR1 MGHRA and CDR2 YSYEKL. This CDR3 region has 16 residues. In DNA form, the CDR3 reads TGCGCCAGCAGCCATCATCTAGGACAGATGAACACTGAAGCTTTCTTT. Amino acids: CASSHHLGQMNTEAFF.

This clone was observed a single time. The chain links TRBV2 to TRBJ1-1; D might be TRBD1 (5 bases). In germline, CDR1 is SNHLY, CDR2 FYNNEI. The V gene lost 6 bases and the J gene lost 4 bases, with 12 bases spanning the gap. The CDR3 sequence is 13 residues long. The CDR3 is CASRTDGGTEAFF. DNA for the CDR3: TGTGCCAGCAGAACGGATGGGGGCACTGAAGCTTTCTTT.

The chain links TRBV7-6 to TRBJ2-1, with D hard to call. The CDR3 length is 13 residues. Between the trimmed V and J ends, which lost 2 bases and 10 bases, there was a span of 12 bases. CDR1 and CDR2 from the germline V gene are SGHVS and FNYEAQ. CDR3 nucleotide sequence: TGTGCCAGCAGCTTATACCGGAGCGCCGAGCAGTTCTTC. Translating gives CASSLYRSAEQFF.

The CDR3, as DNA: TGCGCCAGCAGCTTGCATACAGGGGCTGATTATGGAAACACCATATATTTT. This gives the protein CASSLHTGADYGNTIYF. The chain employs TRBV5-1 and TRBJ1-3; 7 positions agree with TRBD1. The trim removed 1 base at V and 3 bases at J, leaving 10 bases unmatched. This CDR3 comprises 17 residues. The germline V gene encodes CDR1 SGHRS and CDR2 YFSETQ.

This clone is a singleton in its sample. The CDR3 DNA reads TGTGCCAGCAGCGTAGCTCCAGGGATGGCTAATGAAAAACTGTTTTTT. It codes for CASSVAPGMANEKLFF. The chain couples TRBV9 to TRBJ1-4; D is possibly TRBD1 (5 bases). V lost 0 bases to trimming and J lost 3 bases, with 12 bases between them. The CDR3 runs to 16 residues. Germline loops: CDR1 SGDLS, CDR2 YYNGEE.

This clone was found once. The V call is TRBV10-3, the J call TRBJ1-1, with 7 bases that match TRBD1. V trimming: 5 bases; J trimming: 5 bases; junction bases outside the gene matches: 8. CDR1 ENHRY and CDR2 SYGVKD come from the germline V gene. CDR3 length: 14 amino acids. CDR3: CAISLTGPVTEAFF. The CDR3 region has the DNA TGTGCCATCAGTCTGACAGGGCCGGTGACTGAAGCTTTCTTT.

A word on this clone: Other nucleotide sequences in the sample specify the same CDR3. This rearrangement joins TRBV9 to TRBJ2-2; no clear D. The germline CDR1 and CDR2 sequences are SGDLS and YYNGEE. With 0 bases removed from V and 2 bases from J, the gap between germline ends came to 5 bases. The CDR3 covers 14 residues. This CDR3 is CASSVVANTGELFF. The CDR3 region has the DNA TGTGCCAGCAGCGTAGTGGCCAACACCGGGGAGCTGTTTTTT.

The gene calls are TRBV24-1 and TRBJ2-3; 13 nucleotides match TRBD2. Trimming at V came to 2 bases and at J to 5 bases, leaving 6 bases not matched to a gene. CDR3 size: 17 residues. The germline V gene encodes CDR1 KGHDR and CDR2 SFDVKD. The chain's CDR3 is CATSDYRTSGGRDTQYF. The DNA of the CDR3 is TGTGCCACCAGTGATTACCGGACTAGCGGGGGTAGAGATACGCAGTATTTT.

V and J are TRBV19 and TRBJ2-3, with D perhaps matching TRBD1 (6 bases). Trimming stripped 7 bases from V and 4 bases from J, with 12 bases between. CDR1 and CDR2 (germline): LNHDA, SQIVND (reference sequence). The CDR3 totals 13 residues. The CDR3 is CASKGGWADTQYF. The CDR3 bases are TGTGCCAGTAAAGGGGGTTGGGCAGATACGCAGTATTTT.

The chain couples TRBV3-1 (or the pseudogene TRBV3-2) to TRBJ2-5, with 11 bases matching TRBD2. The CDR3 is 15 residues long. V trimming: 2 bases; J trimming: 2 bases; junction bases outside the gene matches: 1. From germline, CDR1 is LGHDT and CDR2 YNNKEL (reference sequence). The CDR3 DNA is TGTGCCAGCAGCCAACTAGCGGGGGGTCAAGAGACCCAGTACTTC. As protein: CASSQLAGGQETQYF.

This sequence joins TRBV4-1 and TRBJ1-1, with 7 nucleotides matching TRBD1. The length of the CDR3 is 15 residues. V was clipped by 1 base and J by 0 bases; unmatched bases: 2. Germline CDR1 MGHRA, CDR2 YSYEKL. For the CDR3, the DNA is TGCGCCAGCAGCCAAGGGGACAGCTTGAACACTGAAGCTTTCTTT. As protein: CASSQGDSLNTEAFF.

The chain uses TRBV3-1 (or the pseudogene TRBV3-2) and TRBJ1-3, with TRBD1 as a possible D gene (6 bases). V gave up 4 bases and J gave up 4 bases, with 11 bases separating them. Germline V gene data show CDR1 as LGHDT and CDR2 as YNNKEL (reference sequence). The CDR3 is 14 amino acids. CDR3 DNA sequence: TGTGCCAGCAGCCCCCCCGGACAGGGAAACACCATATATTTT. Amino acids: CASSPPGQGNTIYF.

CDR3 nucleotides: TGTGCCAGCTCTCTAGGACAGAGGGGCACCGGGGAGCTGTTTTTT. This encodes CASSLGQRGTGELFF. The V and J genes are TRBV18 and TRBJ2-2; D is perhaps TRBD1 (6 bases). V was pared by 6 bases and J by 4 bases, with 15 bases between. The CDR3 length is 15 residues. Germline V gene lookup returns CDR1 KGHSH and CDR2 LQKENI.

The chain has TRBV9 and TRBJ2-2; tentatively, D is TRBD1 or TRBD2 (6 bases each). Trimming took off 3 bases at V and 6 bases at J, with 15 bases between the two ends. This CDR3 has 15 amino acids. Germline loops: CDR1 SGDLS, CDR2 YYNGEE. The CDR3 region has the DNA TGTGCCAGCAGCGCCACACCGGGGGCGGCCGGGGAGCTGTTTTTT. Translated, it gives CASSATPGAAGELFF.

This clone appeared a single time. The chain uses TRBV30 and TRBJ2-7; D assignment may be TRBD1 or TRBD2 (5 bases each). This CDR3 has 11 amino acids. Per germline, CDR1 GTSNPN and CDR2 SVGIG (reference sequence). Trimming pared 8 bases from V and 1 base from J, leaving 9 bases between. CDR3 residues: CARGVSYEQYF. CDR3 coding DNA: TGTGCCCGAGGGGTTTCCTACGAGCAGTACTTC. Drawing the rest from reference TRBV30 and TRBJ2-7, the complete variable domain is SQTIHQWPATLVQPVGSPLSLECTVEGTSNPNLYWYRQAAGRGLQLLFYSVGIGQISSEVPQNLSASRPQDRQFILSSKKLLLSDSGFYLCARGVSYEQYFGPGTRLTVT.

V gene TRBV5-1 combines with J gene TRBJ2-5, with D tentatively TRBD1 or TRBD2 (5 bases each). Per germline, CDR1 SGHRS and CDR2 YFSETQ. Trimming took 2 bases from V and 6 from J, leaving 11 bases between them. The CDR3 totals 13 residues. The CDR3 is CASSFEGMKTQYF. As DNA, the CDR3 is TGCGCCAGCAGCTTTGAGGGGATGAAGACCCAGTACTTC.

In nucleotides, the CDR3 is TGTGCCAGCAGTGAAGGCTCAGGGATACATTCACCCCTCCACTTT. Its protein is CASSEGSGIHSPLHF. The genes are TRBV6-1 and TRBJ1-6; the D gene is possibly TRBD1 (5 bases). The V and J ends lost 1 base and 8 bases respectively, with 12 bases between them. Germline V gene data show CDR1 as MNHNS and CDR2 as SASEGT. The CDR3 has 15 amino acids.

The chain uses TRBV29-1 and TRBJ2-3; D ambiguous. V was cut by 0 bases and J by 1 base, with 11 bases left in between. Germline assignment: CDR1 SQVTM and CDR2 ANQGSEA. This CDR3 has 15 amino acids. The CDR3 here is CSVEETARGTDTQYF. Written as DNA, the CDR3 is TGCAGCGTTGAAGAGACGGCTAGAGGCACAGATACGCAGTATTTT.

This clone was seen a handful of times. The J gene is TRBJ2-3, the V gene TRBV5-1, with D tentatively TRBD1 or TRBD2 (5 bases each). This CDR3 has 14 residues. V gave up 4 bases and J gave up 2 bases, with 11 bases separating them. Germline V gene sequence: CDR1 SGHRS, CDR2 YFSETQ. The CDR3 is CASSPGPSTDTQYF. The CDR3, as DNA: TGCGCCAGCAGCCCGGGACCCTCCACAGATACGCAGTATTTT.

V usage is TRBV3-1 (or the pseudogene TRBV3-2) and J usage is TRBJ2-4; possible D gene TRBD2, 6 bases. Trimming took 0 bases from V and 1 from J, leaving 10 bases between them. Germline CDR1 and CDR2: LGHDT and YNNKEL (reference sequence). CDR3 length: 16 residues. The CDR3 sequence: CASSQDMRGAKNIQYF. The CDR3 bases are TGTGCCAGCAGCCAAGATATGCGGGGTGCCAAAAACATTCAGTACTTC.

V usage is TRBV11-2 and J usage is TRBJ2-1; D is undetermined. The V end lost 5 bases, the J end lost 5 bases, and 13 bases lay between the germline ends. This CDR3 contains 14 residues. Germline V lookup: CDR1 SGHAT, CDR2 FQNNGV. The CDR3 coding sequence is TGTGCCAGCAGCGCCCCGCGGAACGACAATGAGCAGTTCTTC. Its translation: CASSAPRNDNEQFF.

The rearrangement uses TRBV18 and TRBJ1-6, with TRBD1 matching over 11 bases. The CDR3 extends over 18 amino acids. Germline V CDR1 and CDR2: KGHSH, LQKENI. V was clipped by 0 bases and J by 7 bases; unmatched bases: 8. CDR3 region: CASSPPGTGGIKNSPLHF. The CDR3 DNA reads as TGTGCCAGCTCACCACCAGGGACAGGGGGTATTAAGAATTCACCCCTCCACTTT.

The chain links TRBV5-1 to TRBJ1-2, with no clear D. V was clipped by 4 bases and J by 2 bases, with 15 bases between them. The CDR3 is made up of 15 amino acids. Germline-derived CDR1 and CDR2 are SGHRS and YFSETQ. The DNA for the CDR3 is TGCGCCAGCAGCGGAAGCCTGGGCCCCAACTATGGCTACACCTTC. This translates into CASSGSLGPNYGYTF.

The CDR3 nucleotides are TGTGCCAGCAATCAGGGTTATGATCAGCCCCAGCATTTT. This sequence encodes CASNQGYDQPQHF. This chain connects TRBV12-3 or TRBV12-4 to TRBJ1-5; maybe TRBD1 (5 bases). V was cut by 7 bases and J by 5 bases, with 12 bases left in between. CDR3 size: 13 residues.

The gene calls are TRBV9 and TRBJ1-1; D possibly corresponds to TRBD1 (6 bases). The length of the CDR3 is 15 residues. In germline, CDR1 is SGDLS, CDR2 YYNGEE. V lost 5 bases, J lost 2 bases, and 16 bases lay in between. The CDR3 DNA reads TGTGCCAGCAGTCGTTACAGGGTTGGAAACACTGAAGCTTTCTTT. Translating gives CASSRYRVGNTEAFF.

V usage is TRBV18 and J usage is TRBJ1-5, with D perhaps TRBD1 (6 bases). Germline V gives CDR1 KGHSH, CDR2 LQKENI. The CDR3 spans 15 residues. With 5 bases removed from V and 0 bases from J, the gap between germline ends came to 11 bases. The CDR3 coding sequence is TGTGCCAGCTCAGCGGACAGCTATAGCAATCAGCCCCAGCATTTT. It codes for CASSADSYSNQPQHF.